This is a list of T cell receptor beta chains from one sample in a study of identical twins. TCRdb passed the 5' RACE reads through MiXCR, listing each CDR3 protein once. The repertoire has 400,000 to 500,000 distinct CDR3 sequences, around 20% of them found once; the top ten carry more than 10%. Sequenced sample: naive T cells sorted from blood. These receptors were obtained from a man aged 50 to 60 in good health. The CDR3 runs from the conserved cysteine through the conserved F or W. D genes are given only for firm matches. Where a row states a size, it is once, few, many or the class of an expanded clone; other rows omit it.

TRBJ2-3	-	many	TRBV4-1	CASSQPTTLTDTQYF	TGCGCCAGCAGCCAGCCAACTACTCTCACAGATACGCAGTATTTT
TRBJ2-5	-	-	TRBV7-9	CASSPREGLPTQYF	TGTGCCAGCAGCCCCCGAGAGGGCCTTCCGACCCAGTACTTC
TRBJ2-2	TRBD1	few	TRBV5-1	CASNWDRDTGELFF	TGCGCCAGCAACTGGGACAGGGACACCGGGGAGCTGTTTTTT
TRBJ2-5	-	-	TRBV4-2	CASSQDLGQMGETQYF	TGTGCCAGCAGCCAAGATTTAGGACAGATGGGAGAGACCCAGTACTTC
TRBJ2-3	TRBD2	-	TRBV4-2	CASSQDPLAGGQHTQYF	TGTGCCAGCAGCCAAGATCCCCTAGCGGGGGGGCAACATACGCAGTATTTT
TRBJ2-1	TRBD2	-	TRBV2	CASSLSDSGRPYNEQFF	TGTGCCAGCAGCCTTTCCGATAGCGGGAGACCCTACAATGAGCAGTTCTTC
TRBJ2-3	-	many	TRBV7-9	CASTFASMDTQYF	TGTGCCAGCACATTCGCCAGCATGGATACGCAGTATTTT
TRBJ2-5	-	-	TRBV3-1	CASSQTLQETQYF	TGTGCCAGCAGTCAGACCCTCCAAGAGACCCAGTACTTC
TRBJ1-4	TRBD1	few	TRBV12-3/TRBV12-4	CASSLVGGWEKLFF	TGTGCCAGCAGTTTAGTAGGGGGCTGGGAAAAACTGTTTTTT
TRBJ2-1	TRBD2	few	TRBV6-5	CASSSGLVQNNEQFF	TGTGCCAGCAGTTCCGGACTAGTTCAGAACAATGAGCAGTTCTTC
TRBJ1-6	TRBD1	-	TRBV20-1	CSAPGGSYNSPLHF	TGCAGTGCTCCAGGGGGCTCCTATAATTCACCCCTCCACTTT
TRBJ2-5	TRBD1	many	TRBV5-1	CASSPGQGKETQYF	TGCGCCAGCAGCCCGGGACAGGGGAAGGAGACCCAGTACTTC
TRBJ1-1	TRBD1	few	TRBV20-1	CSAFGTANTEAFF	TGCAGTGCTTTCGGGACAGCCAACACTGAAGCTTTCTTT
TRBJ2-1	TRBD1	few	TRBV7-6	CATRQGAQSNEQFF	TGTGCCACCAGACAGGGGGCGCAAAGCAATGAGCAGTTCTTC
TRBJ2-5	-	few	TRBV6-1	CASSDDGTQTQETQYF	TGTGCCAGCAGCGACGATGGGACACAAACCCAAGAGACCCAGTACTTC
TRBJ2-3	-	many	TRBV12-3/TRBV12-4	CASSPGKPPRADTQYF	TGTGCCAGCAGTCCCGGGAAACCTCCCCGGGCAGATACGCAGTATTTT
TRBJ2-2	TRBD1	many	TRBV9	CASSPRGQNTGELFF	TGTGCCAGCAGCCCTAGGGGGCAGAACACCGGGGAGCTGTTTTTT
TRBJ1-1	-	-	TRBV10-3	CAIGPGLIMNTEAFF	TGTGCCATCGGTCCTGGTCTCATCATGAACACTGAAGCTTTCTTT
TRBJ2-1	-	-	TRBV9	CASSVVEAPYNEQFF	TGTGCCAGCAGCGTAGTAGAGGCTCCGTACAATGAGCAGTTCTTC
TRBJ2-1	-	-	TRBV5-6	CASSVFPGTADNVQFF	TGTGCCAGCAGCGTCTTTCCCGGGACGGCCGACAATGTGCAGTTCTTC
TRBJ1-1	-	-	TRBV5-5	CASSLAALREAFF	TGTGCCAGCAGCTTGGCCGCCCTGCGTGAAGCTTTCTTT
TRBJ1-1	-	-	TRBV10-3	CAIRGQENTEAFF	TGTGCCATCAGGGGGCAGGAGAACACTGAAGCTTTCTTT
TRBJ1-4	TRBD1	-	TRBV4-1	CASSLKMASGGEGEKLFF	TGCGCCAGCAGCCTTAAGATGGCATCAGGGGGCGAGGGTGAAAAACTGTTTTTT
TRBJ2-1	TRBD2	once	TRBV6-1	CASSPGLLGIYNEQFF	TGTGCCAGCAGCCCGGGACTACTGGGGATATACAATGAGCAGTTCTTC
TRBJ1-5	-	-	TRBV20-1	CSARGDSNQPQHF	TGCAGTGCTAGGGGGGACAGCAATCAGCCCCAGCATTTT
TRBJ2-7	-	-	TRBV4-3	CASSQEITRSSYEQYF	TGCGCCAGCAGCCAAGAAATAACAAGGAGCTCCTACGAGCAGTACTTC
TRBJ2-7	TRBD2	-	TRBV20-1	CSARELAGTYEQYF	TGCAGTGCTCGTGAGTTAGCGGGGACCTACGAGCAGTACTTC
TRBJ1-2	-	-	TRBV3-1	CASSLAGGNYGYTF	TGTGCCAGCAGCCTCGCGGGGGGGAACTATGGCTACACCTTC
TRBJ2-7	-	many	TRBV6-5	CASSYGFGAYYEQYF	TGTGCCAGCAGTTACGGTTTTGGGGCTTACTACGAGCAGTACTTC
TRBJ2-5	-	few	TRBV5-1	CASRVEVGWSETQYF	TGCGCCAGCAGGGTCGAGGTCGGGTGGTCGGAGACCCAGTACTTC
TRBJ2-2	TRBD2	few	TRBV4-2	CASSQESTSGGAGGELFF	TGTGCCAGCAGCCAAGAATCCACTAGCGGGGGGGCCGGCGGGGAGCTGTTTTTT
TRBJ2-6	-	-	TRBV10-3	CAISEVESLTVPLTSGANVLTF	TGTGCCATCAGTGAGGTGGAGTCGTTAACTGTTCCCTTAACCTCTGGGGCCAACGTCCTGACTTTC
TRBJ1-2	-	-	TRBV4-3	CASSQDGRYGYTF	TGCGCCAGCAGCCAAGATGGGCGATATGGCTACACCTTC
TRBJ2-5	-	-	TRBV5-5	CASSLVGEQTQYF	TGTGCCAGCAGCTTGGTAGGGGAACAGACCCAGTACTTC
TRBJ2-3	-	-	TRBV6-2/TRBV6-3	CASGDGGPADTQYF	TGTGCCAGCGGAGATGGGGGGCCAGCAGATACGCAGTATTTT
TRBJ2-7	TRBD2	many	TRBV19	CASSSPSGMSYEQYF	TGTGCCAGTAGCTCACCTAGCGGGATGTCCTACGAGCAGTACTTC
TRBJ2-1	TRBD2	few	TRBV18	CASSPPRGGGLSDEQFF	TGTGCCAGCTCACCTCCCCGGGGCGGGGGGCTGAGCGATGAGCAGTTCTTC
TRBJ2-3	-	few	TRBV12-3/TRBV12-4	CASSFNRAFTDTQYF	TGTGCCAGCAGTTTTAACAGGGCCTTCACAGATACGCAGTATTTT
TRBJ1-1	-	many	TRBV9	CASSEDTSTEAFF	TGTGCCAGCAGCGAAGACACGAGCACTGAAGCTTTCTTT
TRBJ2-1	-	many	TRBV20-1	CSARALDSYNEQFF	TGCAGTGCTAGAGCCCTAGACAGTTACAATGAGCAGTTCTTC
TRBJ1-1	-	-	TRBV6-2/TRBV6-3	CASSYSVVAFF	TGTGCCAGCAGTTACTCGGTCGTAGCTTTCTTT
TRBJ2-7	TRBD2	few	TRBV10-3	CAISVGSGASSYEQYF	TGTGCCATCAGCGTGGGTAGCGGGGCTAGCTCCTACGAGCAGTACTTC
TRBJ2-1	TRBD2	-	TRBV5-1	CASSLAGGAGEQFF	TGCGCCAGCAGCTTGGCCGGGGGGGCCGGTGAGCAGTTCTTC
TRBJ2-3	-	few	TRBV7-6	CASSTYSIRADTQYF	TGTGCCAGCAGCACGTATAGCATTCGCGCAGATACGCAGTATTTT
TRBJ1-5	-	few	TRBV20-1	CSARGRMAGNQPQHF	TGCAGTGCTAGAGGCAGGATGGCGGGCAATCAGCCCCAGCATTTT
TRBJ2-6	-	-	TRBV5-5	CASSDWGSGANVLTF	TGTGCCAGCAGCGACTGGGGCTCTGGGGCCAACGTCCTGACTTTC
TRBJ2-1	TRBD2	many	TRBV20-1	CSAKREGSYNEQFF	TGCAGTGCTAAGCGGGAGGGCTCCTACAATGAGCAGTTCTTC
TRBJ2-7	-	many	TRBV5-6	CASSFRLHSYEQYF	TGTGCCAGCAGCTTCCGACTACACAGTTACGAGCAGTACTTC
TRBJ1-2	-	-	TRBV5-1	CASSPRDTDSYTF	TGCGCCAGCAGCCCACGGGACACGGACTCCTACACCTTC
TRBJ2-7	-	few	TRBV5-6	CASSSGRTFYEQYF	TGTGCCAGCAGCTCTGGCCGGACCTTCTACGAGCAGTACTTC